Listed below are T cell receptor beta chains from one sample, sequenced in a study of human T cells and chemical hapten exposure. TCRdb reprocessed the RACE reads via MiXCR and lists one record per CDR3 protein. Here the sample spans over 70,000 distinct CDR3 sequences, approximately 10% being singletons. The sequenced sample was whole blood, obtained in connection with sensitization to the hapten diphenylcyclopropenone (DPC). These receptors were collected from a man aged 18 to 29 with alopecia areata. Some clones in this sample may be carry-over from other donors' samples. Both conserved end residues are part of each CDR3. D genes are given only for firm matches. Size values are once, few and many counts, or a class for expanded clones, and some rows have none.

TGTGCCAGCAGCGTAGGCGGTAATAATTCACCCCTCCACTTT CASSVGGNNSPLHF few TRBJ1-6 TRBV9 -
TGTGCCAGCAGTTTATTGGGCGACAATGAGCAGTTCTTC CASSLLGDNEQFF many TRBJ2-1 TRBV28 -
TGTGCCAGCAGTTACGGTTATGAAGCTTTCTTT CASSYGYEAFF - TRBJ1-1 TRBV6-5 -
TGTGCCAGCAGCTCCTCTAGCGGACGGATAGATACGCAGTATTTT CASSSSSGRIDTQYF - TRBJ2-3 TRBV7-2 TRBD2
TGTGCCAGCAGCGTAGACCAGCGGGCCTCTGAACCTGGAGCTTTCTTT CASSVDQRASEPGAFF - TRBJ1-1 TRBV9 -
TGTGCCAGCAGTGAAATCAGGACCTCTGGGGCCAACGTCCTGACTTTC CASSEIRTSGANVLTF - TRBJ2-6 TRBV2 -
TGCAGTGCTAGAGTTTCCGCGAACACCGGGGAGCTGTTTTTT CSARVSANTGELFF few TRBJ2-2 TRBV20-1 -
TGTGCCAGCAGTTACACGACAGGGGAAGACTCACCCCTCCACTTT CASSYTTGEDSPLHF few TRBJ1-6 TRBV6-5 TRBD1
TGTGCCAGCGAAGGCGGCTATGGCTACACCTTC CASEGGYGYTF many TRBJ1-2 TRBV19 -
TGTGCCAGCAGCGTCCAGGGTTCCGGGGAGCTGTTTTTT CASSVQGSGELFF - TRBJ2-2 TRBV9 -
TGCGCCAGCAGCCTCCACAGGGTACCAGCTTTCTTT CASSLHRVPAFF many TRBJ1-1 TRBV5-1 -
TGTGCCAGCAGTGGGACCGGGACAGGGCATAGGGGCTACACCTTC CASSGTGTGHRGYTF - TRBJ1-2 TRBV2 TRBD1
TGTGCCAGTAGTATTTCCTCCTACAATGAGCAGTTCTTC CASSISSYNEQFF few TRBJ2-1 TRBV19 -
TGTGCCAGCAGCGTGGACAGGGGGCTTATGAACACTGAAGCTTTCTTT CASSVDRGLMNTEAFF many TRBJ1-1 TRBV11-2 TRBD1
TGTGCCAGCAGTTACTCCGTCAGCGGGGGGTCCAATGAGCAGTTCTTC CASSYSVSGGSNEQFF many TRBJ2-1 TRBV6-5 TRBD2
TGTGCCAGCAGCTTAGACGGGAGCACAGATACGCAGTATTTT CASSLDGSTDTQYF few TRBJ2-3 TRBV11-3 -
TGCGCCAGCAGCCAAGATAGGAGGGGCGATCAGCCCCAGCATTTT CASSQDRRGDQPQHF - TRBJ1-5 TRBV4-3 -
TGTGCCACCAGTGAGACTCCCTTCAACGTCCTGACTTTC CATSETPFNVLTF many TRBJ2-6 TRBV24-1 -
TGTGCCATCAGTGATAGGGGCAGTGGACGGGCTTTCTTT CAISDRGSGRAFF few TRBJ1-1 TRBV10-3 -
TGTGCCAGCAGCCAAGATATGGGCGGGACAGGAGCCTACGAGCAGTACTTC CASSQDMGGTGAYEQYF many TRBJ2-7 TRBV4-2 TRBD1
TGTGCCAGCACCCCTGTCTCGAACTATGGCTACACCTTC CASTPVSNYGYTF - TRBJ1-2 TRBV12-3/TRBV12-4 -
TGTGCCAGCAGGTTGGGGGCGAACGGGGAGCTGTTTTTT CASRLGANGELFF few TRBJ2-2 TRBV9 -
TGTGCCAGCAGCCTAGAGGGCCCGCCGGGGGAAAAACTGTTTTTT CASSLEGPPGEKLFF many TRBJ1-4 TRBV7-3 -
TGTGCCAGCAGGGCTACCATGAACACTGAAGCTTTCTTT CASRATMNTEAFF - TRBJ1-1 TRBV12-3/TRBV12-4 -
TGTGCCAGCAGCTTGGAGGGACAGGGGGCTCGATCACCCCTCCACTTT CASSLEGQGARSPLHF few TRBJ1-6 TRBV7-9 TRBD1
TGTGCCAGCAGCTTGCGGGGGATTAGCGGGGATACGCAGTATTTT CASSLRGISGDTQYF - TRBJ2-3 TRBV5-6 TRBD2
TGCAGTGCTAGACGTGGGGTATACACTGAAGCTTTCTTT CSARRGVYTEAFF - TRBJ1-1 TRBV20-1 -
TGTGCCAGCTCACCACAGGGGGCAGATCCTGAAGCTTTCTTT CASSPQGADPEAFF many TRBJ1-1 TRBV18 TRBD1
TGCAGCGTGGCCCACAATGAGCAGTTCTTC CSVAHNEQFF many TRBJ2-1 TRBV29-1 -